A selection of T cell receptor beta chains follows, all from one sample in a study of T cell changes during pregnancy in multiple sclerosis. The table came from immunoSEQ multiplex PCR; TCRdb's copy has only in-frame clones and leaves some out. The profile covers roughly 89,000 clones, with 85% to 95% appearing a single time and 4.3% taken by the ten largest. The source was peripheral blood, collected in the first trimester of pregnancy. Every receptor here comes from a female donor with multiple sclerosis, enrolled in a pregnancy study. Each CDR3 is given with its conserved first and last residue. Fields, in order: D gene, clone size, V gene, J gene, CDR3 DNA, CDR3 protein. A D gene is named only where the DNA matches it firmly. Clone size, where shown, is once, few, many, or a class for clones that have expanded.

D: TRBD2
size: NA
V: TRBV5-1
J: TRBJ2-1
DNA: TGCGCCAGTTCAAAGCGGGAGGGGTTTCGGAATGAGCAGTTCTTC
CDR3: CASSKREGFRNEQFF

D: TRBD2
size: NA
V: TRBV4-1
J: TRBJ2-7
DNA: TGCGCCAGCAGCCCCCTGGGGGGGGTAGCCGAGCAGTACTTC
CDR3: CASSPLGGVAEQYF

D: NA
size: NA
V: TRBV2
J: TRBJ2-2
DNA: TGTGCCAGCAGTCAAACCCCCTTGGCGAGGATCGGGGAGCTGTTTTTT
CDR3: CASSQTPLARIGELFF

D: NA
size: NA
V: TRBV7-9
J: TRBJ2-7
DNA: TGTGCCAGCAGCTTTACAGGGTTATTATACGAGCAGTACTTC
CDR3: CASSFTGLLYEQYF

D: TRBD1
size: NA
V: TRBV6-5
J: TRBJ2-2
DNA: TGTGCCAGCAGTTACTTTGGACAGGGGTTCGCCGGGGAGCTGTTTTTT
CDR3: CASSYFGQGFAGELFF

D: TRBD2
size: NA
V: TRBV9
J: TRBJ2-1
DNA: TGTGCCAGCAGCGCGCACGTAAAAGGGACTAGCGGGGGGTCCTACAATGAGCAGTTCTTC
CDR3: CASSAHVKGTSGGSYNEQFF

D: TRBD1
size: NA
V: TRBV6-5
J: TRBJ1-2
DNA: TGTGCCAGCAGAGGGACAGGGGGTCGCTATGGCTACACCTTC
CDR3: CASRGTGGRYGYTF

D: TRBD2
size: NA
V: TRBV7-8
J: TRBJ2-5
DNA: TGTGCCAGCAGCCCTACCCCGGGACTAGCGGGGAAAGAGACCCAGTACTTC
CDR3: CASSPTPGLAGKETQYF

D: NA
size: NA
V: TRBV5-1
J: TRBJ2-7
DNA: TGCGCCAGCAGCCCTGACAGGCCCCTGGAGCAGTACTTC
CDR3: CASSPDRPLEQYF

D: NA
size: NA
V: TRBV11-1
J: TRBJ2-1
DNA: TGTGCCAGCAGCTCCATGGTAGGGGATAGAAATGAGCAGTTCTTC
CDR3: CASSSMVGDRNEQFF

D: NA
size: NA
V: TRBV9
J: TRBJ2-5
DNA: TGTGCCAGCAGCCTACAGGGGGGGGGAGAGACCCAGTACTTC
CDR3: CASSLQGGGETQYF

D: TRBD1
size: NA
V: TRBV5-1
J: TRBJ1-1
DNA: TGCGCCAGCAGCCGACAGGGTTTCAACACTGAAGCTTTCTTT
CDR3: CASSRQGFNTEAFF

D: NA
size: NA
V: TRBV28
J: TRBJ2-3
DNA: TGTGCCAGCAGCCAAGGAGGTAGCACAGATACGCAGTATTTT
CDR3: CASSQGGSTDTQYF

D: NA
size: NA
V: TRBV14
J: TRBJ2-7
DNA: TGTGCCAGCAGCCAGAGACGGGACTACGAGCAGTACTTC
CDR3: CASSQRRDYEQYF

D: TRBD1
size: NA
V: TRBV7-8
J: TRBJ1-1
DNA: TGTGCCAGCAGTCCGACAGGGGTCTTGAACACTGAAGCTTTCTTT
CDR3: CASSPTGVLNTEAFF

D: NA
size: NA
V: TRBV9
J: TRBJ1-1
DNA: TGTGCCAGCAGCCCAGGGGTCCTGAACACTGAAGCTTTCTTT
CDR3: CASSPGVLNTEAFF

D: NA
size: NA
V: TRBV11-2
J: TRBJ2-7
DNA: TGTGCCAGCAGCTCGGAGCACCACGAGCAGTACTTC
CDR3: CASSSEHHEQYF

D: NA
size: NA
V: TRBV5-6
J: TRBJ1-1
DNA: TGTGCCAGCACTCTGGGAGTCGGGACTGAAGCTTTCTTT
CDR3: CASTLGVGTEAFF

D: NA
size: NA
V: TRBV19
J: TRBJ2-3
DNA: TGTGCCAGTAGTATAGGGGCCGGAGGGCCGACAGATACGCAGTATTTT
CDR3: CASSIGAGGPTDTQYF

D: TRBD2
size: NA
V: TRBV4-1
J: TRBJ2-7
DNA: TGCGCCAGCAGCCAAGTGACTAGCGGGGGCTACGAGCAGTACTTC
CDR3: CASSQVTSGGYEQYF

D: NA
size: NA
V: TRBV7-5
J: TRBJ2-3
DNA: TGTGCCAGAAGCCGACGAACGGGACTAGCGGGGGGCTATCGCACAGATACGCAGTATTTT
CDR3: CARSRRTGLAGGYRTDTQYF

D: TRBD2
size: NA
V: TRBV6-1
J: TRBJ2-1
DNA: TGTGCCAGCAGTGAACTAGCGGGGGGGCCCGGTGAGCAGTTCTTC
CDR3: CASSELAGGPGEQFF

D: NA
size: NA
V: TRBV27
J: TRBJ1-3
DNA: TGTGCCAGCAGAACGGGGGGCGGAAACACCATATATTTT
CDR3: CASRTGGGNTIYF

D: NA
size: NA
V: TRBV29-1
J: TRBJ2-1
DNA: TGCAGCGTTGCGGGGGAGGTCCCCTACAATGAGCAGTTCTTC
CDR3: CSVAGEVPYNEQFF

D: NA
size: NA
V: TRBV7-6
J: TRBJ2-7
DNA: TGTGCCAGCAGCTTTGGACAGTTTGAGCAGTACTTC
CDR3: CASSFGQFEQYF

D: NA
size: medium-sized
V: TRBV11-2
J: TRBJ1-2
DNA: TGTGCCAGCAGCTCGGCAAGGGGGAACTATGGCTACACCTTC
CDR3: CASSSARGNYGYTF

D: NA
size: NA
V: TRBV5-5
J: TRBJ2-7
DNA: TGTGCCAGCAGCTTGGCACTCTACTACGAGCAGTACTTC
CDR3: CASSLALYYEQYF

D: NA
size: NA
V: TRBV19
J: TRBJ2-1
DNA: TGTGCCAGTAGTATAGCAATCAACTACAATGAGCAGTTCTTC
CDR3: CASSIAINYNEQFF

D: NA
size: NA
V: TRBV5-6
J: TRBJ1-4
DNA: TGTGCCAGCAGCGTACAGGGAAGGTATGAAAAACTGTTTTTT
CDR3: CASSVQGRYEKLFF

D: TRBD2
size: NA
V: TRBV7-9
J: TRBJ2-7
DNA: TGTGCCAGCAGCTTAATCGGAGGGGGTCCAGCGGGGGTGTACGAGCAGTACTTC
CDR3: CASSLIGGGPAGVYEQYF

D: NA
size: once
V: TRBV6-5
J: TRBJ1-1
DNA: TGTGCCAGCAGTTACATGGGCCCGGCAGGGGTCACTGAAGCTTTCTTT
CDR3: CASSYMGPAGVTEAFF